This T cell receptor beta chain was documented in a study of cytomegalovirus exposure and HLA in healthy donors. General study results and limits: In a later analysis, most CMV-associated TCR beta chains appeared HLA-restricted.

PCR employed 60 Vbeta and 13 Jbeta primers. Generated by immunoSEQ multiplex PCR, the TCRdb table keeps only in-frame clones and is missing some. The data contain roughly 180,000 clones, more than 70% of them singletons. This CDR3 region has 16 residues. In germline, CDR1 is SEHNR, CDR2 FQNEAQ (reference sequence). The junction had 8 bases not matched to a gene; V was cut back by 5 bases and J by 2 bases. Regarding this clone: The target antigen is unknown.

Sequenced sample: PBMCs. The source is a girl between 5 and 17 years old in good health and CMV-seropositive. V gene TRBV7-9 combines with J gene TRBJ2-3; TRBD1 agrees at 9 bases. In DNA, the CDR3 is TGTGCCAGCAGCCCACGACAGGGGGAGGACACAGATACGCAGTATTTT. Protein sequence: CASSPRQGEDTDTQYF.